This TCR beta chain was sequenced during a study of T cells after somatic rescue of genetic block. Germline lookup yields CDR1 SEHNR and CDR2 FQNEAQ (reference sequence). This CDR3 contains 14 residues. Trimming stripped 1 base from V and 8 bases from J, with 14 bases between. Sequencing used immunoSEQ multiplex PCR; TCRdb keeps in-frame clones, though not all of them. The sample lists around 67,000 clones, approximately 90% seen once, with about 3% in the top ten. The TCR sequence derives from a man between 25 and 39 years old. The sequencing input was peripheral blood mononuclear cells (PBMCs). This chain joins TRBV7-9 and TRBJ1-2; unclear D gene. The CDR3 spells CASSLGLTAGGYTF. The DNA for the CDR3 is TGTGCCAGCAGCTTAGGTCTAACAGCGGGCGGCTACACCTTC.